Here is one T cell receptor beta chain with its context. The antigen is not known. Some clones are missing from TCRdb's copy, which holds only in-frame ones; the method was immunoSEQ multiplex PCR. This table holds 45,000 to 60,000 clones, approximately 90% found once. V was clipped by 0 bases and J by 4 bases, with 10 bases between them. The length of the CDR3 is 14 residues. Germline V CDR1 and CDR2: SGHRS, YFSETQ. Time point here: week 35, safety follow-up. Each dose of the vaccine consisted of 300 ug of mutant IDH1 20-mer peptide, with topical imiquimod. These data originate in a study of a mutant IDH1 vaccine in newly diagnosed glioma. Study background: The study started vaccination 4-6 weeks after radiotherapy alone, or with temozolomide cycles. Previous care, which was radiotherapy, temozolomide, or both, most often involved both. V12 came at week 35, V13 at week 47. Study results and caveats: Pseudoprogression seemed unrelated to changes in top peripheral T cell clonotypes.

The sequence was obtained from a woman in her 40s with glioma. Specimen: PBMCs, collected from a glioma patient whose treatment included an IDH1 peptide vaccine. This chain connects TRBV5-1 to TRBJ1-2; D call uncertain. CDR3 sequence: CASSLGAGGYGYTF. CDR3 bases: TGCGCCAGCAGCTTGGGGGCGGGCGGCTATGGCTACACCTTC.